The 10 T cell receptor beta chains given below trace back to one sample, sequenced in a study of T cell changes during pregnancy in multiple sclerosis. Sequencing used immunoSEQ multiplex PCR; TCRdb keeps in-frame clones, though not all of them. The sample includes roughly 36,000 clones, more than 75% of them seen just once. The sequenced sample was peripheral blood, obtained in the second trimester of pregnancy. The receptors were sampled from a female donor in good health, enrolled as a control in a pregnancy study.

The table lists this clone with a few counts. The chain couples TRBV6-1 to TRBJ2-2, with 11 bases that match TRBD1. CDR1 is MNHNS, CDR2 SASEGT, per germline. With 3 bases clipped from V and 4 bases from J, the junction kept 7 bases outside the gene matches. The CDR3 runs to 17 residues. CDR3 region: CASSEGGGTGGTGELFF. DNA for the CDR3: TGTGCCAGCAGTGAGGGGGGAGGGACAGGGGGCACCGGGGAGCTGTTTTTT.

The DNA for the CDR3 is TGTGCCAGCAGCTCCGAGGGGGCCGCTGAAAAACTGTTTTTT. It codes for CASSSEGAAEKLFF. V and J are TRBV5-4 and TRBJ1-4; TRBD1 agrees at 7 bases. This CDR3 region has 14 residues. Trimming removed 3 bases from V and 7 bases from J; junction bases left unmatched: 6. The germline gives CDR1 SGHNT, CDR2 YYREEE (reference sequence).

This chain joins TRBV19 and TRBJ1-1; maybe TRBD1 (5 bases). The CDR3 loop spans 19 amino acids. Germline CDR1 reads LNHDA; CDR2 reads SQIVND (reference sequence). V was pared by 7 bases and J by 1 base, with 28 bases between. In DNA, the CDR3 is TGTGCCAGTACCACGGTTTCGGGGGTCTGGGGGGGGTCGAACACTGAAGCTTTCTTT. Protein: CASTTVSGVWGGSNTEAFF.

CDR3 loop: CASSPQVNTGELFF. In DNA form, the CDR3 reads TGTGCCAGCAGCCCCCAGGTTAACACCGGGGAGCTGTTTTTT. The chain recombines TRBV2 with TRBJ2-2; D gene uncertain. CDR3 length equals 14 residues. Germline CDR1 and CDR2: SNHLY and FYNNEI. The germline V and J ends were trimmed by 6 bases and 2 bases, with 10 bases remaining between them. Full variable domain (remainder filled in from reference TRBV2 and TRBJ2-2): EPEVTQTPSHQVTQMGQEVILRCVPISNHLYFYWYRQILGQKVEFLVSFYNNEISEKSEIFDDQFSVERPDGSNFTLKIRSTKLEDSAMYFCASSPQVNTGELFFGEGSRLTVL.

The J gene is TRBJ2-5, the V gene TRBV19; 9 bases align to TRBD1. The J call may be mistaken, given a closer DNA end match to TRBJ2-7. The V gene's germline CDR1 is LNHDA and CDR2 SQIVND (reference sequence). The CDR3 has 15 amino acids. The CDR3 reads CASTNPGTGSHEQYF. CDR3 nucleotides: TGTGCCAGTACCAATCCCGGGACAGGGAGCCACGAGCAGTACTTC.

V and J are TRBV18 and TRBJ2-3; D may be TRBD2 (5 bases). The CDR3 is 15 residues long. V dropped 2 bases and J dropped 0 bases, with 9 bases sitting between them. The V gene's germline CDR1 is KGHSH and CDR2 LQKENI. CDR3 residues: CASSPNRGSTDTQYF. The CDR3 region has the DNA TGTGCCAGCTCACCAAACCGGGGAAGCACAGATACGCAGTATTTT.

CDR3 nucleotides: TGCGCCAGCAGCTACCGGGACAGCAGCACAGATACGCAGTATTTT. Its protein product is CASSYRDSSTDTQYF. The chain carries TRBV5-1 and TRBJ2-3; 7 bases are shared with TRBD1. This CDR3 contains 15 residues. V was clipped by 3 bases and J by 0 bases; unmatched bases: 4. Germline assignment: CDR1 SGHRS and CDR2 YFSETQ.

V is TRBV6-4 and J is TRBJ2-2, with a tentative D call TRBD1 (6 bases). Germline CDR1 MRHNA, CDR2 SNTAGT. Trimming left V 2 bases short and J 6 bases short, with 16 bases between. This CDR3 comprises 16 residues. The CDR3 region has the DNA TGTGCCAGCAGTGACCTGACCCTACAGGGTTCCGGGGAGCTGTTTTTT. Translating gives CASSDLTLQGSGELFF.

This clone was picked up one time. CDR3 bases: TGTGCCAGCAGCTTAGGCGCTCTAGCGAATGAGCAGTTCTTC. Protein product: CASSLGALANEQFF. The chain has TRBV7-2 and TRBJ2-1, with D possibly TRBD2 on 6 matching bases. V shed 1 base and J shed 7 bases, with 11 bases lying between them. The germline V gene has CDR1 SGHTA and CDR2 FQGNSA. The CDR3 is made up of 14 amino acids.

The genes are TRBV9 and TRBJ2-7, with TRBD2 matching 8 bases. This CDR3 has 17 residues. V was pared by 0 bases and J by 4 bases, with 12 bases of the junction left unmatched. Germline CDR1 and CDR2: SGDLS and YYNGEE. The CDR3 reads CASSVGTAGAGGYEQYF. In DNA form, the CDR3 reads TGTGCCAGCAGCGTAGGGACCGCTGGTGCGGGGGGTTACGAGCAGTACTTC.